These T cell receptor beta chains were read from a single sample in a study of T cells in localized non-small cell lung cancer. Profiled with immunoSEQ multiplex PCR; TCRdb holds only in-frame clones, not every one. The repertoire consists of some 13,000 clones, with about 86% occurring once and the leading ten covering approximately 19%. Here the sequenced sample was peripheral blood, taken before any cancer treatment. Receptors were obtained from a male donor aged 60 or older with stage I lung adenocarcinoma. Each CDR3 is given with its conserved first and last residue. The order of the fields is D gene, V gene, clone size, J gene, CDR3 protein, CDR3 DNA. D genes are given only for firm matches. Clone size is given for some rows only: seen once, a few or many times, or a class if the clone is expanded.

d_call: -
v_call: TRBV15
clone_size: -
j_call: TRBJ1-2
cdr3_aa: CATSRGGAENYGYTF
cdr3_nt: TGTGCCACCAGCAGGGGGGGGGCGGAGAACTATGGCTACACCTTC

d_call: -
v_call: TRBV15
clone_size: -
j_call: TRBJ2-1
cdr3_aa: CATSPTASVEQFF
cdr3_nt: TGTGCCACCAGCCCAACCGCTAGCGTTGAGCAGTTCTTC

d_call: TRBD2
v_call: TRBV7-9
clone_size: -
j_call: TRBJ2-1
cdr3_aa: CASSSRTSTNEQFF
cdr3_nt: TGTGCCAGCAGCTCAAGGACTAGCACCAATGAGCAGTTCTTC

d_call: -
v_call: TRBV5-8
clone_size: -
j_call: TRBJ2-1
cdr3_aa: CASSSLTGVRVRRGNEQFF
cdr3_nt: TGTGCCAGCAGCTCCCTCACCGGCGTGCGGGTGAGAAGGGGCAATGAGCAGTTCTTC

d_call: TRBD2
v_call: TRBV18
clone_size: -
j_call: TRBJ2-7
cdr3_aa: CASSRGLAGGLEQYF
cdr3_nt: TGTGCCAGCTCACGGGGACTAGCGGGAGGTCTCGAGCAGTACTTC

d_call: -
v_call: TRBV30
clone_size: -
j_call: TRBJ2-4
cdr3_aa: CAWNTWREILAKNIQYF
cdr3_nt: TGTGCCTGGAATACCTGGAGGGAAATATTGGCCAAAAACATTCAGTACTTC

d_call: TRBD2
v_call: TRBV2
clone_size: -
j_call: TRBJ2-7
cdr3_aa: CASSWTSGRIPISYEQYF
cdr3_nt: TGTGCCAGCAGCTGGACTAGCGGGAGAATACCGATCTCCTACGAGCAGTACTTC

d_call: -
v_call: TRBV7-9
clone_size: -
j_call: TRBJ1-1
cdr3_aa: CASSLLTLNTEAFF
cdr3_nt: TGTGCCAGCAGCCTGTTGACCTTGAACACTGAAGCTTTCTTT

d_call: -
v_call: TRBV11-2
clone_size: few
j_call: TRBJ1-1
cdr3_aa: CASSFGLRGRGGTEAFF
cdr3_nt: TGTGCCAGCAGCTTTGGCCTACGGGGGAGGGGTGGCACTGAAGCTTTCTTT

d_call: -
v_call: TRBV6-5
clone_size: -
j_call: TRBJ1-4
cdr3_aa: CASSYGTTNEKLFF
cdr3_nt: TGTGCCAGCAGTTATGGGACAACTAATGAAAAACTGTTTTTT

d_call: TRBD1
v_call: TRBV28
clone_size: -
j_call: TRBJ2-3
cdr3_aa: CAARNGGTGGTDTQYF
cdr3_nt: TGTGCCGCGAGAAACGGCGGGACAGGGGGCACAGATACGCAGTATTTT

d_call: -
v_call: TRBV19
clone_size: few
j_call: TRBJ2-5
cdr3_aa: CASSMGWVRVQETQYF
cdr3_nt: TGTGCCAGTAGTATGGGCTGGGTTAGGGTCCAAGAGACCCAGTACTTC

d_call: -
v_call: TRBV7-7
clone_size: -
j_call: TRBJ2-6
cdr3_aa: CASSRRLVPQSRANVLTF
cdr3_nt: TGTGCCAGCAGCCGGAGGTTAGTGCCACAAAGTCGGGCCAACGTCCTGACTTTC

d_call: -
v_call: TRBV4-1
clone_size: few
j_call: TRBJ2-3
cdr3_aa: CASSHPLDTQYF
cdr3_nt: TGCGCCAGCAGCCACCCCTTAGATACGCAGTATTTT

d_call: -
v_call: TRBV6-6
clone_size: -
j_call: TRBJ2-2
cdr3_aa: CASSNVQGNTGELFF
cdr3_nt: TGTGCCAGCAGTAACGTACAGGGAAACACCGGGGAGCTGTTTTTT

d_call: TRBD2
v_call: TRBV5-1
clone_size: -
j_call: TRBJ2-1
cdr3_aa: CASSTGTSGYNEQFF
cdr3_nt: TGCGCCAGCAGCACCGGGACTAGCGGTTACAATGAGCAGTTCTTC

d_call: TRBD1
v_call: TRBV28
clone_size: -
j_call: TRBJ2-4
cdr3_aa: CASSPPGGIKNIQYF
cdr3_nt: TGTGCCAGCAGTCCACCAGGGGGAATTAAAAACATTCAGTACTTC

d_call: TRBD1
v_call: TRBV2
clone_size: medium-sized
j_call: TRBJ2-1
cdr3_aa: CASSGDRGLYNEQFF
cdr3_nt: TGTGCCAGCAGTGGAGACAGGGGGCTGTACAATGAGCAGTTCTTC

d_call: -
v_call: TRBV7-3
clone_size: -
j_call: TRBJ2-5
cdr3_aa: CASSFSQGETQYF
cdr3_nt: TGTGCCAGCAGCTTTAGTCAGGGAGAGACCCAGTACTTC

d_call: -
v_call: TRBV7-2
clone_size: -
j_call: TRBJ2-7
cdr3_aa: CASSLVLSQTYEQYF
cdr3_nt: TGTGCCAGCAGCTTAGTCCTTTCACAGACCTACGAGCAGTACTTC

d_call: -
v_call: TRBV5-4
clone_size: once
j_call: TRBJ1-1
cdr3_aa: CASSLDPGRRRLNTEAFF
cdr3_nt: TGTGCCAGCAGCTTGGATCCAGGGCGCCGGCGGTTGAACACTGAAGCTTTCTTT

d_call: -
v_call: TRBV7-2
clone_size: -
j_call: TRBJ2-7
cdr3_aa: CASSFAGSYEQYF
cdr3_nt: TGTGCCAGCAGCTTTGCAGGGTCCTACGAGCAGTACTTC

d_call: -
v_call: TRBV5-1
clone_size: -
j_call: TRBJ2-1
cdr3_aa: CASSLQGLEQFF
cdr3_nt: TGCGCCAGCAGCTTGCAAGGTCTTGAGCAGTTCTTC

d_call: -
v_call: TRBV27
clone_size: -
j_call: TRBJ2-2
cdr3_aa: CASSLSYNTGELFF
cdr3_nt: TGTGCCAGCAGTTTATCGTATAACACCGGGGAGCTGTTTTTT

d_call: -
v_call: TRBV18
clone_size: -
j_call: TRBJ2-2
cdr3_aa: CASSPSLTGTGELFF
cdr3_nt: TGTGCCAGCTCACCCTCCCTGACAGGTACCGGGGAGCTGTTTTTT

d_call: TRBD2
v_call: TRBV7-2
clone_size: -
j_call: TRBJ2-1
cdr3_aa: CASRPGRVNEQFF
cdr3_nt: TGTGCCAGCAGGCCCGGGAGGGTTAATGAGCAGTTCTTC

d_call: -
v_call: TRBV29-1
clone_size: -
j_call: TRBJ1-1
cdr3_aa: CSVEKNQNTEAFF
cdr3_nt: TGCAGCGTTGAAAAGAACCAGAACACTGAAGCTTTCTTT

d_call: TRBD2
v_call: TRBV7-9
clone_size: once
j_call: TRBJ2-4
cdr3_aa: CASSLAPGTSGKNIQYF
cdr3_nt: TGTGCCAGCAGCTTAGCCCCCGGGACTAGCGGCAAAAACATTCAGTACTTC

d_call: -
v_call: TRBV6-5
clone_size: -
j_call: TRBJ1-2
cdr3_aa: CASKYREGNYGYTF
cdr3_nt: TGTGCCAGCAAGTACAGGGAGGGGAACTATGGCTACACCTTC

d_call: -
v_call: TRBV28
clone_size: few
j_call: TRBJ2-5
cdr3_aa: CASSLFHRGEGETQYF
cdr3_nt: TGTGCCAGCAGCCTATTCCACAGGGGGGAGGGAGAGACCCAGTACTTC

d_call: -
v_call: TRBV2
clone_size: -
j_call: TRBJ1-1
cdr3_aa: CASSEILNTEAFF
cdr3_nt: TGTGCCAGCAGTGAAATCCTGAACACTGAAGCTTTCTTT

d_call: -
v_call: TRBV11-2
clone_size: -
j_call: TRBJ2-1
cdr3_aa: CASLPGLGHNEQFF
cdr3_nt: TGTGCCAGCCTACCGGGGCTAGGTCACAATGAGCAGTTCTTC

d_call: TRBD1
v_call: TRBV29-1
clone_size: -
j_call: TRBJ1-2
cdr3_aa: CSVERPGGVMDYGYTF
cdr3_nt: TGCAGCGTTGAACGGCCAGGGGGCGTTATGGACTATGGCTACACCTTC

d_call: -
v_call: TRBV28
clone_size: -
j_call: TRBJ1-6
cdr3_aa: CASRDANSPLHF
cdr3_nt: TGTGCCAGCAGGGACGCTAATTCACCCCTCCACTTT

d_call: TRBD1
v_call: TRBV6-5
clone_size: -
j_call: TRBJ1-6
cdr3_aa: CASSFTGTGYSPLHF
cdr3_nt: TGTGCCAGCAGTTTTACCGGGACAGGGTACTCACCCCTCCACTTT

d_call: TRBD2
v_call: TRBV28
clone_size: -
j_call: TRBJ2-7
cdr3_aa: CASRTSGSGREQYF
cdr3_nt: TGTGCCAGCAGGACTAGCGGGAGTGGTCGGGAGCAGTACTTC

d_call: TRBD1
v_call: TRBV6-5
clone_size: few
j_call: TRBJ2-7
cdr3_aa: CASGRQGSNEQYF
cdr3_nt: TGTGCCAGCGGACGACAGGGCTCGAACGAGCAGTACTTC

d_call: -
v_call: TRBV6-5
clone_size: -
j_call: TRBJ1-4
cdr3_aa: CASTHIDNEKLFF
cdr3_nt: TGTGCCAGCACCCACATAGATAATGAAAAACTGTTTTTT

d_call: -
v_call: TRBV19
clone_size: -
j_call: TRBJ1-1
cdr3_aa: CASSIAQNTEAFF
cdr3_nt: TGTGCCAGTAGTATAGCACAGAACACTGAAGCTTTCTTT

d_call: -
v_call: TRBV2
clone_size: -
j_call: TRBJ2-5
cdr3_aa: CASRLATGKETQYF
cdr3_nt: TGTGCCAGCAGATTAGCGACAGGAAAAGAGACCCAGTACTTC

d_call: -
v_call: TRBV19
clone_size: -
j_call: TRBJ2-1
cdr3_aa: CASSVVLGLEQFF
cdr3_nt: TGTGCCAGTAGTGTCGTTTTGGGACTTGAGCAGTTCTTC

d_call: -
v_call: TRBV6-5
clone_size: -
j_call: TRBJ2-6
cdr3_aa: CASSSPGSGANVLTF
cdr3_nt: TGTGCCAGCAGCTCCCCGGGGAGTGGGGCCAACGTCCTGACTTTC

d_call: -
v_call: TRBV6-5
clone_size: -
j_call: TRBJ1-2
cdr3_aa: CASSYSSWQETSYTF
cdr3_nt: TGTGCCAGCAGTTACTCGAGCTGGCAGGAAACCAGCTACACCTTC

d_call: -
v_call: TRBV6-5
clone_size: -
j_call: TRBJ1-2
cdr3_aa: CASRGEARGAYGYTF
cdr3_nt: TGTGCCAGCAGAGGAGAAGCACGAGGTGCCTATGGCTACACCTTC

d_call: TRBD1
v_call: TRBV4-1
clone_size: -
j_call: TRBJ1-1
cdr3_aa: CASSQGQPNTEAFF
cdr3_nt: TGCGCCAGCAGCCAGGGACAGCCTAACACTGAAGCTTTCTTT

d_call: -
v_call: TRBV5-1
clone_size: -
j_call: TRBJ2-7
cdr3_aa: CASSLGRGGPASYEQYF
cdr3_nt: TGCGCCAGCAGCTTGGGTCGCGGGGGCCCTGCTTCCTACGAGCAGTACTTC

d_call: TRBD2
v_call: TRBV19
clone_size: few
j_call: TRBJ2-4
cdr3_aa: CASSLAAAKNIQYF
cdr3_nt: TGTGCCAGTAGCCTAGCGGCAGCCAAAAACATTCAGTACTTC

d_call: TRBD2
v_call: TRBV9
clone_size: -
j_call: TRBJ2-1
cdr3_aa: CASSVAGTSGRSEQFF
cdr3_nt: TGTGCCAGCAGCGTAGCCGGGACTAGCGGGAGGTCAGAGCAGTTCTTC

d_call: TRBD1
v_call: TRBV6-5
clone_size: once
j_call: TRBJ2-1
cdr3_aa: CASSYRDRVYNEQFF
cdr3_nt: TGTGCCAGCAGTTATAGGGACAGGGTCTACAATGAGCAGTTCTTC

d_call: -
v_call: TRBV4-1
clone_size: -
j_call: TRBJ1-1
cdr3_aa: CASSQARGWVTEAFF
cdr3_nt: TGCGCCAGCAGCCAAGCGCGAGGCTGGGTCACTGAAGCTTTCTTT